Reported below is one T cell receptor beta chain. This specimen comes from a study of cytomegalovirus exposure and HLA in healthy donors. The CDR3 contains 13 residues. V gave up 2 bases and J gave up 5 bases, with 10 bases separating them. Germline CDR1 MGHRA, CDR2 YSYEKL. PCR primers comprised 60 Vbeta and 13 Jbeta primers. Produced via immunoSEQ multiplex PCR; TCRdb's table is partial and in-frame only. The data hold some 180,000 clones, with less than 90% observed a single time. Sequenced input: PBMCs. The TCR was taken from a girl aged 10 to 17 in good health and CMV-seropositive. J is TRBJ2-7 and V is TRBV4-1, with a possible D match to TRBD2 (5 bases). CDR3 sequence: CASSQRRIDEQYF. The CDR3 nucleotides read TGCGCCAGCAGCCAAAGGAGGATCGACGAGCAGTACTTC.